Following are 14 T cell receptor beta chains from one sample sequenced in a study of blood T cell repertoires in COVID-19. Profiling relied on immunoSEQ multiplex PCR, and the TCRdb table lists in-frame clones only, not all of them. The sample consists of 180,000 or so clones, about 89% of them appearing once. Material: peripheral blood. The receptors stem from a man between 35 and 55 years old with acute or convalescent COVID-19.

This chain joins TRBV5-1 and TRBJ2-5, with 9 bases fitting TRBD1. CDR1 is SGHRS and CDR2 is YFSETQ in the germline V gene. The CDR3 is 15 amino acids. After removal of 0 bases from V and 5 bases from J, the junction contained 5 bases not matched to a gene. This chain's CDR3 is CASSLAQGAGETQYF. The CDR3 coding sequence is TGCGCCAGCAGCTTGGCACAGGGGGCTGGTGAGACCCAGTACTTC.

V gene TRBV10-1 combines with J gene TRBJ2-7; D gene unclear. The germline V and J ends were trimmed by 4 bases and 7 bases, with 11 bases remaining between them. CDR1 is WNHNN and CDR2 is SYGVQD in the germline V gene (reference sequence). The CDR3 has 12 residues. This chain's CDR3 is CASSGGYGEQYF. The CDR3 bases are TGCGCCAGCAGTGGCGGATACGGAGAGCAGTACTTC.

The count of this clone is one. The chain uses TRBV19 and TRBJ1-5; tentatively, D is TRBD1 (6 bases). The V end was cut by 3 bases, the J end by 7 bases, with 13 bases between. Looked up from germline, CDR1 is LNHDA and CDR2 is SQIVND (reference sequence). The CDR3 length is 14 residues. CDR3 loop: CASSIEGVTQPQHF. In DNA form, the CDR3 reads TGTGCCAGTAGTATTGAGGGGGTCACACAGCCCCAGCATTTT.

This clone showed up just once. The CDR3 region has the DNA TGTGCCACCAGCAGAGATCGCGGGGAGTGGACTGAAGCTTTCTTT. It codes for CATSRDRGEWTEAFF. The genes are TRBV15 and TRBJ1-1; D ambiguous. Germline V gene data show CDR1 as LNHNV and CDR2 as YYDKDF (reference sequence). Trimming removed 0 bases at V and 5 bases at J, with 13 bases between. The CDR3 totals 15 residues.

This clone was counted only a few times. V gene TRBV6-2 or TRBV6-3 combines with J gene TRBJ1-6, with a tentative D call TRBD1 (6 bases). Germline V gives CDR1 MNHEY, CDR2 SVGEGT. The CDR3 is 14 amino acids. V was trimmed by 3 bases and J by 8 bases, leaving 11 bases between them. CDR3 loop: CASSYQGRDSPLHF. The CDR3 bases are TGTGCCAGCAGTTATCAGGGGAGGGATTCACCCCTCCACTTT.

V gene TRBV30 combines with J gene TRBJ1-2; D is uncertain. Per the germline V gene, CDR1 is GTSNPN and CDR2 is SVGIG (reference sequence). V gave up 0 bases and J gave up 3 bases, with 5 bases separating them. This CDR3 has 12 residues. CDR3 sequence (DNA): TGTGCCTGGAGTGTACAAGACTATGGCTACACCTTC. Translation gives CAWSVQDYGYTF. The full variable domain, in which reference TRBV30 and TRBJ1-2 provide the parts outside the CDR3, is SQTIHQWPATLVQPVGSPLSLECTVEGTSNPNLYWYRQAAGRGLQLLFYSVGIGQISSEVPQNLSASRPQDRQFILSSKKLLLSDSGFYLCAWSVQDYGYTFGSGTRLTVV.

The chain couples TRBV19 to TRBJ2-7; 9 bases fit TRBD1. This CDR3 is built from 14 residues. V lost 6 bases, J lost 2 bases, and 5 bases stayed unmatched. Germline V lookup: CDR1 LNHDA, CDR2 SQIVND (reference sequence). In nucleotides, the CDR3 is TGTGCCAGTAGAGCCGGGACAGGGACCTACGAGCAGTACTTC. Its translation is CASRAGTGTYEQYF.

This clone was picked up one time. A junction end diverges from the germline sequence, so it may reflect a read error. V is TRBV15 and J is TRBJ1-1; D unresolved. The germline CDR1 and CDR2 sequences are LNHNV and YYDKDF (reference sequence). This CDR3 is 14 amino acids long. The CDR3 coding sequence is TGTGCCAACAGCAGAGATCGGGAGAACACTGAAGCTTTCTTT. Encoded protein: CANSRDRENTEAFF.

The rearrangement uses TRBV5-1 and TRBJ2-7, with no clear D. The V gene lost 0 bases and the J gene lost 5 bases, with 15 bases spanning the gap. Germline CDR1 is SGHRS and CDR2 is YFSETQ. CDR3 size: 15 residues. The CDR3 region has the DNA TGCGCCAGCAGCTTGGAACCCCACGCGTCTAACGAGCAGTACTTC. Its protein product is CASSLEPHASNEQYF. Filled out from reference TRBV5-1 and TRBJ2-7, the complete variable domain reads KAGVTQTPRYLIKTRGQQVTLSCSPISGHRSVSWYQQTPGQGLQFLFEYFSETQRNKGNFPGRFSGRQFSNSRSEMNVSTLELGDSALYLCASSLEPHASNEQYFGPGTRLTVT.

The rearrangement joins TRBV5-4 to TRBJ2-7; D not certain. The CDR3 extends over 12 amino acids. Trimming removed 0 bases at V and 5 bases at J, with 6 bases between. CDR1 is SGHNT and CDR2 is YYREEE in the germline V gene (reference sequence). CDR3 in DNA: TGTGCCAGCAGCTTGGGAGATCACGAGCAGTACTTC. Encoded protein: CASSLGDHEQYF.

The CDR3 protein is CASSLGWAATNEKLFF. For the CDR3, the DNA is TGTGCCAGCAGCTTAGGGTGGGCTGCAACTAATGAAAAACTGTTTTTT. The gene calls are TRBV7-8 and TRBJ1-4; no firm D call. Germline V lookup: CDR1 SGHVS, CDR2 FQNEAQ. CDR3 size: 16 residues. With 1 base removed from V and 0 bases from J, the gap between germline ends came to 9 bases.

The chain recombines TRBV7-2 with TRBJ2-1, with TRBD2 matching over 9 bases. V dropped 1 base and J dropped 8; count of bases not matched to a gene: 3. Looked up from germline, CDR1 is SGHTA and CDR2 is FQGNSA. CDR3 length: 14 residues. CDR3 coding DNA: TGTGCCAGCAGCTTAGGCGGGGGGGCCCATGAGCAGTTCTTC. Translated: CASSLGGGAHEQFF.

V is TRBV6-1 and J is TRBJ2-1; D not resolved. Trimming stripped 2 bases from V and 6 bases from J, with 5 bases between. The CDR3 runs to 12 residues. Germline assignment: CDR1 MNHNS and CDR2 SASEGT. The CDR3 region has the DNA TGTGCCAGCAGTGAAAGAGGCAATGAGCAGTTCTTC. It yields the protein CASSERGNEQFF.

The rearrangement links TRBV29-1 to TRBJ2-7; the match to TRBD1 covers 9 bases. The germline V gene has CDR1 SQVTM and CDR2 ANQGSEA. The V gene end was trimmed by 6 bases and the J gene end by 1 base; junction bases not matched to a gene: 19. The CDR3 is 18 residues long. CDR3 in amino acids: CSVSHLGQGKTRSYEQYF. CDR3 nucleotide sequence: TGCAGCGTGTCCCACCTGGGACAGGGAAAAACGCGGTCCTACGAGCAGTACTTC.